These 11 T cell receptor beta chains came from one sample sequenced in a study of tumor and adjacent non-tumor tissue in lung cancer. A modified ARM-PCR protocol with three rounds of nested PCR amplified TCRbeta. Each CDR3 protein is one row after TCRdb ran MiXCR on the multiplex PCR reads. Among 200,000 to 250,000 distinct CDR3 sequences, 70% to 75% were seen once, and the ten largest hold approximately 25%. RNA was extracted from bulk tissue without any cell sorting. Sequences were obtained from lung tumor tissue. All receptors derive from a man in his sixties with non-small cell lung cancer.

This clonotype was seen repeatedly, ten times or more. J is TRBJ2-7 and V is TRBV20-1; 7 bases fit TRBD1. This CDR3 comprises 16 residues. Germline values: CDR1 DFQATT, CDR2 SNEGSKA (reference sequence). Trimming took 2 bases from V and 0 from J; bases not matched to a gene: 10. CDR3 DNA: TGCAGTGCTAGAAGGCCGACAGGGATATTCTCCTACGAGCAGTACTTC. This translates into CSARRPTGIFSYEQYF.

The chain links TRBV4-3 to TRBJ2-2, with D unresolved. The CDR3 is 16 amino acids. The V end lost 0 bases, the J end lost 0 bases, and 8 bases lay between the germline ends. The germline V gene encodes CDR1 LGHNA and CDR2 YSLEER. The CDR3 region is CASSQEFKPNTGELFF. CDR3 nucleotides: TGCGCCAGCAGCCAAGAATTCAAACCGAACACCGGGGAGCTGTTTTTT.

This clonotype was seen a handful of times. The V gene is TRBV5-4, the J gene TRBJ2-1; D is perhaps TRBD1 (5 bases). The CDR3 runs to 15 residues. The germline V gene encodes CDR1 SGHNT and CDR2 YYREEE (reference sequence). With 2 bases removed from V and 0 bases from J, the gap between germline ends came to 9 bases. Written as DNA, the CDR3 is TGTGCCAGCAGCTTAGGGGTAGACTCCTACAATGAGCAGTTCTTC. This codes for CASSLGVDSYNEQFF.

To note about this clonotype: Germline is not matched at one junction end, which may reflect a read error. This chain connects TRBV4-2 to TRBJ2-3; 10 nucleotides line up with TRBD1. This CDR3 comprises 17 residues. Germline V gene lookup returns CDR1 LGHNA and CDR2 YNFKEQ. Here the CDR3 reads CTSSPQSGQGSTDTQYF. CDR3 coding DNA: TGTACCAGCAGCCCACAATCGGGACAGGGGTCTACAGATACGCAGTATTTT.

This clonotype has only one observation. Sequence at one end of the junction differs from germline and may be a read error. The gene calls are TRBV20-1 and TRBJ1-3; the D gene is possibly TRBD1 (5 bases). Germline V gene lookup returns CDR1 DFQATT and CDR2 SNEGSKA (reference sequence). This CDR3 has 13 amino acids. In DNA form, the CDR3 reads TGCAGTGTTAGCCGGGACCCTCTAAACAACATATATTTT. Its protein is CSVSRDPLNNIYF.

CDR3 sequence reads: CASTQPDNPNTEAFF. CDR3 DNA sequence: TGCGCCAGCACCCAACCTGACAACCCGAACACTGAAGCTTTCTTT. The chain recombines TRBV5-1 with TRBJ1-1, with D hard to call. The CDR3 has 15 residues. V was trimmed by 6 bases and J by 1 base, leaving 16 bases between them. Per germline, CDR1 SGHRS and CDR2 YFSETQ. Full variable domain (missing parts from reference TRBV5-1 and TRBJ1-1): KAGVTQTPRYLIKTRGQQVTLSCSPISGHRSVSWYQQTPGQGLQFLFEYFSETQRNKGNFPGRFSGRQFSNSRSEMNVSTLELGDSALYLCASTQPDNPNTEAFFGQGTRLTVV.

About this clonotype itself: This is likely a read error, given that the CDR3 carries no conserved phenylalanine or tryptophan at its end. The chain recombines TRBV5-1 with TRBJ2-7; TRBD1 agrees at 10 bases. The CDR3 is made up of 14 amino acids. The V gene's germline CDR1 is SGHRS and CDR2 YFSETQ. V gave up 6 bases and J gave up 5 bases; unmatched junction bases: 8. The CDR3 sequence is CASKAGTGAHEQYL. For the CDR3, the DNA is TGCGCCAGCAAGGCCGGGACAGGGGCCCACGAGCAGTACTTA.

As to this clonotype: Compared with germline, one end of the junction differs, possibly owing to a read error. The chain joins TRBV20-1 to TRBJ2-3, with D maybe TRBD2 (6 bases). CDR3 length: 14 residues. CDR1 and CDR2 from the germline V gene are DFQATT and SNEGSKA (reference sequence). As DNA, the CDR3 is TGCAGTGCTAGAGATCCGAGGGAGGCAGATACGCGGTATTTT. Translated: CSARDPREADTRYF.

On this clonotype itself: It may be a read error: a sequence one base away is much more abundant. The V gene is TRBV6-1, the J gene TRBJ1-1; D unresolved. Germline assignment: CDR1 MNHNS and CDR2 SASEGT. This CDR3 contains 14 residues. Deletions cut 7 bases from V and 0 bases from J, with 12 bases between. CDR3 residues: CASTAGGMNTEAFF. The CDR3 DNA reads TGTGCCAGCACCGCGGGAGGCATGAACACTGAAGCTTTCTTT.

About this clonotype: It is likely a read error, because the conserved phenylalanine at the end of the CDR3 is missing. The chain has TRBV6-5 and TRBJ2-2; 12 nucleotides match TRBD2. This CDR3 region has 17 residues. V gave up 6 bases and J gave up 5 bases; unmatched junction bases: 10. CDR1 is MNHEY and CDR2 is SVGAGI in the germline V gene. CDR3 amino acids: CASSAPGTSGRTGELFL. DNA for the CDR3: TGTGCCAGCAGCGCTCCCGGGACTAGCGGGCGAACCGGGGAGCTGTTTTTA.

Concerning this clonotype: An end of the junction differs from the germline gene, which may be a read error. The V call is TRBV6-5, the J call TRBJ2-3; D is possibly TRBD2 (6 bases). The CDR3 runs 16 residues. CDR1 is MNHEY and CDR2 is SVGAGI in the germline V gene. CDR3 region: CVSTAVGRLGKDTQYF. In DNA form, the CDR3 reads TGTGTCAGCACGGCCGTCGGGAGACTAGGAAAAGATACGCAGTATTTT.